The 25 T cell receptor beta chains in this list originate from one sample, sequenced in a study of blood T cell repertoires in COVID-19. TCRdb's table, derived via immunoSEQ multiplex PCR, lists solely in-frame clones and lacks some. The sample carries around 65,000 clones, about three quarters recorded once. Specimen: peripheral blood. These receptors were collected from an elderly man with acute or convalescent COVID-19.

The chain recombines TRBV5-6 with TRBJ1-2, with a weak D call TRBD1 (5 bases). Trimming left V 2 bases short and J 3 bases short, with 8 bases between. The CDR3 is 13 amino acids. From germline, CDR1 is SGHDT and CDR2 YYEEEE. The CDR3 bases are TGTGCCAGCAGCTTCGGAGGGGACTATGGCTACACCTTC. It is translated as CASSFGGDYGYTF.

V usage is TRBV9 and J usage is TRBJ1-2, with D unclear. V gave up 1 base and J gave up 6 bases, with 16 bases separating them. Looked up from germline, CDR1 is SGDLS and CDR2 is YYNGEE. The CDR3 contains 15 residues. In DNA form, the CDR3 reads TGTGCCAGCAGCGTATCGTACAGAGTGTACGATGGCTACACCTTC. Protein: CASSVSYRVYDGYTF. The complete variable domain, with remaining parts taken from reference TRBV9 and TRBJ1-2, reads DSGVTQTPKHLITATGQRVTLRCSPRSGDLSVYWYQQSLDQGLQFLIQYYNGEERAKGNILERFSAQQFPDLHSELNLSSLELGDSALYFCASSVSYRVYDGYTFGSGTRLTVV.

This chain connects TRBV28 to TRBJ2-7; D ambiguous. Germline CDR1 MDHEN, CDR2 SYDVKM. V was clipped by 5 bases and J by 3 bases, with 8 bases between them. The CDR3 runs to 12 residues. CDR3 DNA: TGTGCCAGCAGTGAAGCCCACTACGAGCAGTACTTC. This codes for CASSEAHYEQYF.

In this sample, this clone turned up a few times. This chain joins TRBV12-3 or TRBV12-4 and TRBJ1-5, with TRBD1 identical over 7 bases. The J segment lost 5 bases and the V segment lost 5 bases, leaving 3 bases of the junction unmatched. The CDR3 extends over 13 amino acids. CDR3 nucleotide sequence: TGTGCCAGCAGTGTGACAGGGCATCAGCCCCAGCATTTT. Its translation is CASSVTGHQPQHF.

The rearrangement joins TRBV6-5 to TRBJ2-1, with 8 bases that match TRBD1. The length of the CDR3 is 14 residues. V was clipped by 0 bases and J by 10 bases; unmatched bases: 5. Germline V gene data show CDR1 as MNHEY and CDR2 as SVGAGI. This chain's CDR3 is CASSYSTGQGEQFF. The CDR3 DNA reads as TGTGCCAGCAGTTACTCGACAGGACAGGGCGAGCAGTTCTTC.

The J gene is TRBJ2-1, the V gene TRBV2; TRBD1 matches 10 bases. The length of the CDR3 is 17 residues. V dropped 5 bases and J dropped 7; count of bases not matched to a gene: 14. Germline V gene lookup returns CDR1 SNHLY and CDR2 FYNNEI. The CDR3 DNA follows: TGTGCCAGCAGTCCACTCCCCCGGGACAGGGGTCTGAATGAGCAGTTCTTC. Its translation: CASSPLPRDRGLNEQFF.

In this sample, this clone turned up once. This chain links TRBV11-3 with TRBJ2-7, with D uncertain. CDR3 length equals 14 residues. V lost 5 bases, J lost 4 bases, and 15 bases lay in between. Germline V gene data show CDR1 as SGHNT and CDR2 as YENEEA. DNA for the CDR3: TGTGCCAGCAGCAAAGTAGTCTCTCTGTACGAGCAGTACTTC. It codes for CASSKVVSLYEQYF.

This chain joins TRBV5-6 and TRBJ2-5, with TRBD1 as a possible D gene (6 bases). Germline loops: CDR1 SGHDT, CDR2 YYEEEE. V was cut by 4 bases and J by 3 bases, with 13 bases left in between. The CDR3 covers 14 residues. As DNA, the CDR3 is TGTGCCAGCAGCGAGCTGGGGGCCAAAGAGACCCAGTACTTC. This codes for CASSELGAKETQYF.

This clone was seen only a few times. The V gene is TRBV7-9, the J gene TRBJ2-7, with D tentatively TRBD1 (5 bases). The CDR3 is 15 residues long. The ends were cut back, 1 base at V and 1 base at J, with 11 bases in the middle. The germline V gene has CDR1 SEHNR and CDR2 FQNEAQ (reference sequence). The CDR3 is CASSLGEPGSYEQYF. The CDR3 DNA reads TGTGCCAGCAGCTTAGGCGAACCAGGGTCCTACGAGCAGTACTTC.

This rearrangement joins TRBV29-1 to TRBJ2-1, with D perhaps matching TRBD2 (5 bases). The germline gives CDR1 SQVTM, CDR2 ANQGSEA. The CDR3 spans 16 residues. The ends were cut back, 3 bases at V and 5 bases at J, with 20 bases in the middle. This CDR3 is CSVDGTGRAFDNEQFF. The CDR3 DNA sequence: TGCAGCGTTGATGGTACGGGAAGAGCTTTTGACAATGAGCAGTTCTTC.

This sequence joins TRBV25-1 and TRBJ2-5, with D perhaps matching TRBD2 (5 bases). The CDR3 spans 15 residues. V lost 0 bases, J lost 2 bases, and 10 bases lay in between. Germline V gene lookup returns CDR1 MGHDK and CDR2 SYGVNS. CDR3 amino acids: CASSEYTTGQETQYF. The CDR3 nucleotides read TGTGCCAGCAGTGAATATACAACGGGGCAAGAGACCCAGTACTTC.

The chain employs TRBV6-2 or TRBV6-3 and TRBJ2-2, with 10 bases identical to TRBD2. This CDR3 region has 18 residues. Germline-derived CDR1 and CDR2 are MNHEY and SVGEGT. V shed 0 bases and J 6 bases; nucleotides not matched to a gene: 10. CDR3 loop: CASSYSASGRYRAGELFF. Written as DNA, the CDR3 is TGTGCCAGCAGTTACTCCGCTAGCGGGAGATATAGAGCCGGGGAGCTGTTTTTT.

The chain combines TRBV2 with TRBJ1-3; D might be TRBD1 (6 bases). CDR1 SNHLY and CDR2 FYNNEI come from the germline V gene. V was shortened by 5 bases and J by 4 bases, with 12 bases between the two germline ends. The CDR3 is 14 residues long. CDR3 DNA sequence: TGTGCCAGCAGTTCGCAGGGGATCGGAAACACCATATATTTT. Its protein is CASSSQGIGNTIYF.

This chain connects TRBV3-1 (or the pseudogene TRBV3-2) to TRBJ2-2; D might be TRBD2 (6 bases). V was shortened by 5 bases and J by 3 bases, with 13 bases between the two germline ends. Germline CDR1 reads LGHDT; CDR2 reads YNNKEL (reference sequence). CDR3 length: 15 amino acids. As DNA, the CDR3 is TGTGCCAGCAGCACTCTCGGGAGCGACACCGGGGAGCTGTTTTTT. This encodes CASSTLGSDTGELFF.

A single count supports this clone. The chain links TRBV4-1 to TRBJ2-5, with D unclear. This CDR3 has 14 amino acids. Germline-derived CDR1 and CDR2 are MGHRA and YSYEKL. V lost 1 base and J lost 3, with 9 bases in between. CDR3 in DNA: TGCGCCAGCAGCCAAGTTGAGTTAAAAGAGACCCAGTACTTC. It specifies CASSQVELKETQYF.

J is TRBJ2-2 and V is TRBV7-2; D may be TRBD2 (5 bases). Trimming cost V 3 bases and J 1 base, with 9 bases left between them. The CDR3 runs 15 residues. Germline CDR1 reads SGHTA; CDR2 reads FQGNSA. DNA for the CDR3: TGTGCCAGCAGCTTTAGCGCTTTGAACACCGGGGAGCTGTTTTTT. Amino acids: CASSFSALNTGELFF.

The chain couples TRBV27 to TRBJ2-2; TRBD2 matches at 8 bases. The CDR3 spans 19 residues. J lost 4 bases, V lost 0 bases, and 13 bases had no gene match. Germline V lookup: CDR1 MNHEY, CDR2 SMNVEV (reference sequence). CDR3 sequence reads: CASSLSAISGTSPTGELFF. The DNA for the CDR3 is TGTGCCAGCAGTTTATCAGCCATATCCGGGACTAGTCCCACCGGGGAGCTGTTTTTT.

The rearrangement uses TRBV5-1 and TRBJ1-1, with D unresolved. The CDR3 runs to 15 residues. The V end was cut by 4 bases, the J end by 3 bases, with 16 bases between. Looked up from germline, CDR1 is SGHRS and CDR2 is YFSETQ. The CDR3 DNA reads as TGCGCCAGCAGCGTCGACGGCACGGGAGACACTGAAGCTTTCTTT. Translating it yields CASSVDGTGDTEAFF.

This chain connects TRBV5-4 to TRBJ1-1, with 7 nucleotides matching TRBD1. Germline assignment: CDR1 SGHNT and CDR2 YYREEE (reference sequence). The V segment lost 6 bases and the J segment 1 base; nucleotides outside the gene matches: 6. The CDR3 is 14 amino acids. The CDR3: CASILQGRNTEAFF. DNA of the CDR3: TGTGCCAGCATCCTACAGGGGAGGAACACTGAAGCTTTCTTT.

V usage is TRBV18 and J usage is TRBJ1-1; D might be TRBD1 (5 bases). This CDR3 spans 14 amino acids. V lost 4 bases to trimming and J lost 7 bases, with 16 bases between them. The V gene's germline CDR1 is KGHSH and CDR2 LQKENI. The CDR3 loop is CASSLPVRQGEAFF. The CDR3 nucleotides are TGTGCCAGCTCACTCCCGGTGCGGCAGGGTGAAGCTTTCTTT.

The V call is TRBV5-1, the J call TRBJ2-4, with TRBD1 matching over 7 bases. This CDR3 is built from 15 residues. The J segment lost 8 bases and the V segment lost 4 bases, leaving 12 bases of the junction unmatched. Germline V gives CDR1 SGHRS, CDR2 YFSETQ. CDR3 nucleotides: TGCGCCAGCAGCCGGGGACAGCCAGGTGTGGACATTCAGTACTTC. It encodes CASSRGQPGVDIQYF.

This chain links TRBV11-3 with TRBJ2-3, with TRBD2 identical over 7 bases. The germline gives CDR1 SGHNT, CDR2 YENEEA. The CDR3 runs to 15 residues. V lost 5 bases to trimming and J lost 2 bases; unmatched junction nucleotides: 7. In nucleotides, the CDR3 is TGTGCCAGCAGCCCCGGGGACTACCCCACAGATACGCAGTATTTT. This translates into CASSPGDYPTDTQYF.

The table lists this clone with a count of one. The rearrangement uses TRBV6-2 or TRBV6-3 and TRBJ1-1, with 7 bases identical to TRBD1. Looked up from germline, CDR1 is MNHEY and CDR2 is SVGEGT. With 1 base clipped from V and 0 bases from J, the junction kept 5 bases outside the gene matches. CDR3 length: 16 amino acids. In DNA form, the CDR3 reads TGTGCCAGCAGTTACTACAAGGGACAGCTGAACACTGAAGCTTTCTTT. Encoded protein: CASSYYKGQLNTEAFF.

The chain couples TRBV9 to TRBJ1-4, with TRBD1 matching over 8 bases. Per the germline V gene, CDR1 is SGDLS and CDR2 is YYNGEE. The V and J ends lost 0 bases and 4 bases, in that order; junction bases with no gene match: 5. This CDR3 comprises 16 residues. CDR3 DNA sequence: TGTGCCAGCAGCGTAGTGACAGGGGTGGGTAATGAAAAACTGTTTTTT. This gives the protein CASSVVTGVGNEKLFF.

The chain has TRBV6-5 and TRBJ1-2; D possibly corresponds to TRBD1 (6 bases). Germline V lookup: CDR1 MNHEY, CDR2 SVGAGI. Trimming shortened V by 8 bases and J by 0 bases, and 7 bases separated the two germline ends. The CDR3 covers 12 residues. Written as DNA, the CDR3 is TGTGCCAGCGGGACAACTAACTATGGCTACACCTTC. Amino acid sequence: CASGTTNYGYTF.